The 18 T cell receptor beta chains reported below all come from one sample, sequenced in a study of beta chain features in type 1 diabetes (dated by TCRdb to between 2017 and 2018). Their target antigens are unknown. The library was produced with the immunoSEQ multiplex PCR assay. The entire isolated RNA was reverse transcribed using the High Capacity cDNA Reverse Transcription Kit, and thus expressed TCRB transcripts were sequenced. The immuneACCESS repertoire file appears here via TCRdb, limited to in-frame rearrangements. These files lack a portion of the clones; in checked studies, under half of the deficit traces to unresolved V genes, and the cause of the others is not known. The sample profile shows approximately 240,000 clones; 16% of them were found once. The ten largest clones add up to 0.065% to 0.1% of the sample. Study-wide conclusions, independent of this receptor: In all four CD4+ subsets, TCRB CDR3 length was moderately but significantly shorter in type 1 diabetes patients.

The sequenced sample consisted of naive CD4+ T cells from blood. The cell subset or site label on this specimen signifies: true naive CD4+ T cells. These receptors all come from a man aged 30-40 years with type 1 diabetes.

This clone has a handful of counts. The chain couples TRBV25-1 to TRBJ2-5; no clear D gene. V was pared by 3 bases and J by 1 base, with 9 bases between. Germline V lookup: CDR1 MGHDK, CDR2 SYGVNS. The CDR3 length is 14 residues. CDR3 sequence reads: CASSDYGTQETQYF. In DNA, the CDR3 is TGTGCCAGCAGTGATTACGGAACCCAAGAGACCCAGTACTTC.

This clone was detected only a few times. The chain is built from TRBV18 and TRBJ2-1, with D unclear. The length of the CDR3 is 12 residues. Per germline, CDR1 KGHSH and CDR2 LQKENI. Trimming shortened V by 2 bases and J by 7 bases, and 6 bases separated the two germline ends. CDR3 protein: CASSPGRNEQFF. The CDR3, as DNA: TGTGCCAGCTCACCAGGTCGTAATGAGCAGTTCTTC.

The rearrangement uses TRBV7-6 and TRBJ2-5; 11 bases fit TRBD2. J gave up 4 bases and V 5 bases, and 6 bases lay outside the gene matches. CDR3 length: 15 residues. In germline, CDR1 is SGHVS, CDR2 FNYEAQ. The CDR3: CASSRGTSGPETQYF. CDR3 bases: TGTGCCAGCAGCCGGGGGACTAGCGGACCAGAGACCCAGTACTTC.

This clone appeared a few times. The chain uses TRBV29-1 and TRBJ1-1, with a tentative D call TRBD1 (5 bases). CDR1 is SQVTM and CDR2 is ANQGSEA in the germline V gene. The CDR3 is 11 amino acids. The V gene lost 5 bases and the J gene lost 8 bases, with 12 bases spanning the gap. This CDR3 reads CSVTRQREAFF. The DNA of the CDR3 is TGCAGCGTTACTCGACAGAGGGAAGCTTTCTTT.

This chain joins TRBV14 and TRBJ2-4; D possibly uses TRBD1 or TRBD2 (6 bases each). The CDR3 has 12 amino acids. The germline V gene encodes CDR1 SGHDN and CDR2 FVKESK. Trimming pared 4 bases from V and 14 bases from J, leaving 15 bases between. CDR3 residues: CASSLGGGSEYF. The CDR3 region has the DNA TGTGCCAGCAGCCTTGGAGGGGGTTCAGAGTACTTC.

This chain uses TRBV27 with TRBJ1-5; no firm D call. The V and J ends lost 5 bases and 7 bases respectively, with 15 bases between them. The CDR3 runs 14 residues. The V gene's germline CDR1 is MNHEY and CDR2 SMNVEV (reference sequence). DNA of the CDR3: TGTGCCAGCAGTCCACGACACAGCGGACAGCCCCAGCATTTT. It encodes CASSPRHSGQPQHF.

This clone was seen a handful of times. The rearrangement links TRBV29-1 to TRBJ2-2; D is unclear. The germline V gene has CDR1 SQVTM and CDR2 ANQGSEA. The CDR3 loop spans 13 amino acids. V was shortened by 5 bases and J by 4 bases, with 11 bases between the two germline ends. The CDR3 reads CSVMVSSTGELFF. DNA for the CDR3: TGCAGCGTTATGGTTTCTTCCACCGGGGAGCTGTTTTTT.

Only a few counts were recorded for this clone. The rearrangement links TRBV4-3 to TRBJ2-5; 12 bases line up with TRBD2. V gave up 3 bases and J gave up 4 bases; unmatched junction bases: 3. The CDR3 is 15 amino acids. Germline CDR1 is LGHNA and CDR2 is YSLEER. The DNA of the CDR3 is TGCGCCAGCAGCCAGGGGACTAGCGGGCGAGAGACCCAGTACTTC. Amino acid sequence: CASSQGTSGRETQYF.

This clone was observed a handful of times. The chain is built from TRBV9 and TRBJ2-2, with D tentatively TRBD1 (6 bases). V gave up 3 bases and J gave up 3 bases, with 9 bases separating them. Germline CDR1 SGDLS, CDR2 YYNGEE. The CDR3 loop spans 14 amino acids. The CDR3 spells CASSDRVDTGELFF. CDR3 in DNA: TGTGCCAGCAGCGACAGGGTTGACACCGGGGAGCTGTTTTTT.

As for this clone: One end of the junction is discordant with germline, which a read error may explain. This chain joins TRBV7-9 and TRBJ2-7; 10 bases are shared with TRBD2. The germline gives CDR1 SEHNR, CDR2 FQNEAQ (reference sequence). The CDR3 extends over 15 amino acids. Here the CDR3 reads CASSSPPGLADTRNF. The CDR3 DNA reads TGTGCCAGCAGCTCGCCACCCGGACTAGCGGACACGAGGAACTTC. Variable domain in full (rest from reference TRBV7-9 and TRBJ2-7): DTGVSQNPRHKITKRGQNVTFRCDPISEHNRLYWYRQTLGQGPEFLTYFQNEAQLEKSRLLSDRFSAERPKGSFSTLEIQRTEQGDSAMYLCASSSPPGLADTRNFGPGTRLTVT.

This clone was picked up a small number of times. The V and J genes are TRBV23-1 and TRBJ1-1, with 11 nucleotides matching TRBD1. TRBV23-1 is reported as an ORF; its role is uncertain. Trimming cost V 2 bases and J 3 bases; bases outside gene matches: 2. This CDR3 contains 15 residues. CDR3 coding DNA: TGCGCCAGCAGTCAAGGACAGGGGGCGTACACTGAAGCTTTCTTT. Protein: CASSQGQGAYTEAFF.

The rearrangement uses TRBV21-1 and TRBJ2-4; TRBD1 is the table's D call, not checked against the DNA. TRBV21-1 corresponds to a pseudogene. The CDR3 spans 13 residues. The CDR3 DNA reads as TGTGCCAACCTCGTCCAGAAAAAAAACATTCAGTACTTC. Its translation: CANLVQKKNIQYF.

This clone has just a few counts. The chain uses TRBV19 and TRBJ2-1; 7 nucleotides align to TRBD1. Germline loops: CDR1 LNHDA, CDR2 SQIVND (reference sequence). There are 15 residues in the CDR3. Trimming removed 3 bases from V and 8 bases from J; junction bases left unmatched: 10. CDR3 sequence (DNA): TGTGCCAGTAGTATCCAGACAGGGATAGTCGATGAGCAGTTCTTC. Protein: CASSIQTGIVDEQFF. Complete variable domain (other parts from reference TRBV19 and TRBJ2-1): DGGITQSPKYLFRKEGQNVTLSCEQNLNHDAMYWYRQDPGQGLRLIYYSQIVNDFQKGDIAEGYSVSREKKESFPLTVTSAQKNPTAFYLCASSIQTGIVDEQFFGPGTRLTVL.

This chain uses TRBV25-1 with TRBJ1-1; D uncertain. The germline V gene has CDR1 MGHDK and CDR2 SYGVNS. The CDR3 covers 12 residues. The V end lost 6 bases, the J end lost 1 base, and 6 bases lay between the germline ends. This CDR3 is CASRVANTEAFF. The CDR3 nucleotides read TGTGCCAGCAGGGTGGCGAACACTGAAGCTTTCTTT.

The J gene is TRBJ2-5, the V gene TRBV7-9; D not resolved. The CDR3 has 12 residues. CDR1 SEHNR and CDR2 FQNEAQ come from the germline V gene (reference sequence). V was clipped by 3 bases and J by 5 bases, with 7 bases between them. The CDR3 loop reads CASSFGTETQYF. DNA for the CDR3: TGTGCCAGCAGCTTTGGCACTGAGACCCAGTACTTC. The full variable domain, with the rest looked up from reference TRBV7-9 and TRBJ2-5, is DTGVSQNPRHKITKRGQNVTFRCDPISEHNRLYWYRQTLGQGPEFLTYFQNEAQLEKSRLLSDRFSAERPKGSFSTLEIQRTEQGDSAMYLCASSFGTETQYFGPGTRLLVL.

This chain joins TRBV28 and TRBJ1-1, with no clear D. From germline, CDR1 is MDHEN and CDR2 SYDVKM. This CDR3 region has 12 residues. V was cut by 7 bases and J by 4 bases, with 10 bases left in between. The CDR3 sequence is CASMGTFTEAFF. CDR3 DNA: TGTGCCAGCATGGGCACGTTCACTGAAGCTTTCTTT.

This clone was found a few times. The chain recombines TRBV30 with TRBJ1-5, with D hard to call. Germline CDR1 GTSNPN, CDR2 SVGIG (reference sequence). This CDR3 contains 14 residues. V was shortened by 2 bases and J by 2 bases, with 10 bases between the two germline ends. CDR3 DNA: TGTGCCTGGAGTTCGAACGTGGGCAATCAGCCCCAGCATTTT. Translation: CAWSSNVGNQPQHF.

CDR3 nucleotide sequence: TGCAGCGTGGTGACTAGCGGGGGTGGTTACGAGCAGTACTTC. Its translation: CSVVTSGGGYEQYF. V is TRBV29-1 and J is TRBJ2-7; 12 positions agree with TRBD2. This CDR3 region has 14 residues. V shed 6 bases, J shed 4 bases, and the junction held 7 bases outside the gene matches. Germline V gene sequence: CDR1 SQVTM, CDR2 ANQGSEA.